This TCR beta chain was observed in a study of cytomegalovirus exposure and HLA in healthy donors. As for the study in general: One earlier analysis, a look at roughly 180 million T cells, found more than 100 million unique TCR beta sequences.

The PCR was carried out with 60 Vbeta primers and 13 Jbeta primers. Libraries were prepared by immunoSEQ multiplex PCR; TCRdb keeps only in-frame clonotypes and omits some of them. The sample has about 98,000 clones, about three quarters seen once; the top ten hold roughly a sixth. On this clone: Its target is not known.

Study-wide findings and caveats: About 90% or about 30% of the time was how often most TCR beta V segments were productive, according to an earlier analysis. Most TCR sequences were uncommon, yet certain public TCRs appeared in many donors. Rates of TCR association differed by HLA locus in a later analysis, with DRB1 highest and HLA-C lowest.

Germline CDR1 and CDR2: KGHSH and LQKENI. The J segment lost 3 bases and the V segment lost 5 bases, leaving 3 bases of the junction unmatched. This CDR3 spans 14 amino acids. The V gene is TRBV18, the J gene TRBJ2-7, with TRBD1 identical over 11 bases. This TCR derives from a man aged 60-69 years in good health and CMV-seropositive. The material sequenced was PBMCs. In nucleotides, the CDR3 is TGTGCCAGCTCATTGGGACAGGGGGACTACGAGCAGTACTTC. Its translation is CASSLGQGDYEQYF.